Each of the 22 T cell receptor beta chains below was sequenced from the same sample in a study of cytomegalovirus exposure and HLA in healthy donors. PCR primers comprised 60 Vbeta and 13 Jbeta primers. Using immunoSEQ multiplex PCR, the repertoire was profiled, and TCRdb retains in-frame clones only, with some absent. Of approximately 240,000 clones listed, 70% to 85% are singletons. The sample taken for sequencing was PBMCs. The receptors stem from a woman between 55 and 75 years old in good health and CMV-seropositive.

The chain links TRBV5-5 to TRBJ2-1; 7 bases are shared with TRBD1. The CDR3 has 15 residues. Germline CDR1 SGHKS, CDR2 YYEKEE (reference sequence). J was trimmed by 6 bases and V by 0 bases; bases with no gene match: 6. CDR3 nucleotide sequence: TGTGCCAGCAGCTTGGATCCAGGGGGTAGCAATGAGCAGTTCTTC. Residues: CASSLDPGGSNEQFF.

This sequence joins TRBV7-2 and TRBJ2-3; the D is unclear. V lost 0 bases to trimming and J lost 6 bases, with 7 bases between them. This CDR3 spans 13 amino acids. The germline V gene has CDR1 SGHTA and CDR2 FQGNSA. The CDR3 coding sequence is TGTGCCAGCAGCTTAGCTTTGCGTGATACGCAGTATTTT. It specifies CASSLALRDTQYF. Combining the CDR3 with reference TRBV7-2 and TRBJ2-3 gives the whole variable domain GAGVSQSPSNKVTEKGKDVELRCDPISGHTALYWYRQSLGQGLEFLIYFQGNSAPDKSGLPSDRFSAERTGGSVSTLTIQRTQQEDSAVYLCASSLALRDTQYFGPGTRLTVL.

The V gene is TRBV5-1, the J gene TRBJ2-4, with D perhaps TRBD1 (5 bases). CDR3 length equals 13 residues. Germline V lookup: CDR1 SGHRS, CDR2 YFSETQ. V was pared by 4 bases and J by 8 bases, with 13 bases between. The CDR3 loop reads CASSNTGPDIQYF. The CDR3 coding sequence is TGCGCCAGCAGCAACACAGGTCCGGACATTCAGTACTTC.

The chain employs TRBV5-4 and TRBJ1-1; D may be TRBD1 (5 bases). Germline V lookup: CDR1 SGHNT, CDR2 YYREEE (reference sequence). With 3 bases removed from V and 0 bases from J, the gap between germline ends came to 18 bases. The CDR3 covers 17 residues. In nucleotides, the CDR3 is TGTGCCAGCAGCTCACAGGCCGGGCCGATCATGAACACTGAAGCTTTCTTT. Translating it yields CASSSQAGPIMNTEAFF.

This chain uses TRBV2 with TRBJ1-1; no definite D call. CDR3 length: 15 residues. Deletions cut 4 bases from V and 3 bases from J, with 15 bases between. From germline, CDR1 is SNHLY and CDR2 FYNNEI. CDR3 loop: CASSVALADYTEAFF. CDR3 nucleotides: TGTGCCAGCAGTGTTGCTCTGGCAGACTACACTGAAGCTTTCTTT.

This clone was seen a handful of times. The chain uses TRBV19 and TRBJ1-2; the D is unclear. V lost 7 bases and J lost 2, with 26 bases in between. Germline-derived CDR1 and CDR2 are LNHDA and SQIVND (reference sequence). The CDR3 consists of 18 residues. The CDR3 loop is CASTFRLGRGDLNYGYTF. The CDR3 bases are TGTGCCAGTACTTTTAGATTGGGTCGAGGCGACTTAAACTATGGCTACACCTTC.

This chain joins TRBV19 and TRBJ1-2; 9 positions agree with TRBD1. CDR1 is LNHDA and CDR2 is SQIVND in the germline V gene (reference sequence). There are 13 residues in the CDR3. Trimming took 5 bases from V and 10 from J; bases not matched to a gene: 8. CDR3 coding DNA: TGTGCCAGTAGTGCGGGGACAGGGAGGTTCTACACCTTC. Translating gives CASSAGTGRFYTF.

The chain links TRBV29-1 to TRBJ2-3, with D perhaps TRBD1 (6 bases). CDR3 length: 14 amino acids. Trimming pared 4 bases from V and 4 bases from J, leaving 15 bases between. Germline lookup yields CDR1 SQVTM and CDR2 ANQGSEA. CDR3 residues: CSVGRQEASDTQYF. The CDR3 nucleotides are TGCAGCGTTGGACGACAGGAGGCTTCAGATACGCAGTATTTT.

The CDR3: CASSPGQGLNTEAFF. The CDR3, as DNA: TGTGCCAGCAGTCCGGGACAGGGCTTGAACACTGAAGCTTTCTTT. J is TRBJ1-1 and V is TRBV7-9, with TRBD1 matching over 9 bases. Germline CDR1 and CDR2: SEHNR and FQNEAQ (reference sequence). J gave up 0 bases and V 6 bases, and 5 bases lay outside the gene matches. CDR3 length: 15 amino acids.

This clone occurred a few times. CDR3 DNA: TGCGCCAGCAGCTTCGGGGGGGCCGGCGGGGAGCTGTTTTTT. Its translation is CASSFGGAGGELFF. This sequence joins TRBV5-1 and TRBJ2-2, with 8 bases fitting TRBD2. V lost 2 bases and J lost 7; bases outside the gene matches: 4. The CDR3 is 14 residues long. The germline gives CDR1 SGHRS, CDR2 YFSETQ. The full variable domain, completed using reference TRBV5-1 and TRBJ2-2, is KAGVTQTPRYLIKTRGQQVTLSCSPISGHRSVSWYQQTPGQGLQFLFEYFSETQRNKGNFPGRFSGRQFSNSRSEMNVSTLELGDSALYLCASSFGGAGGELFFGEGSRLTVL.

This chain uses TRBV5-4 with TRBJ2-2; 8 positions agree with TRBD1. Germline V gives CDR1 SGHNT, CDR2 YYREEE (reference sequence). V shed 0 bases, J shed 6 bases, and the junction held 10 bases outside the gene matches. The CDR3 is 17 amino acids. CDR3 residues: CASSLAEGQGASGELFF. The CDR3 DNA reads TGTGCCAGCAGCTTGGCGGAGGGGCAGGGGGCGTCCGGGGAGCTGTTTTTT.

J is TRBJ2-3 and V is TRBV13, with unresolved D. The CDR3 has 12 amino acids. Germline V gene sequence: CDR1 PRHDT, CDR2 FYEKMQ (reference sequence). V was cut by 5 bases and J by 4 bases, with 7 bases left in between. The CDR3 reads CASSPEADTQYF. In DNA, the CDR3 is TGTGCCAGCAGCCCCGAGGCAGATACGCAGTATTTT.

The chain couples TRBV7-2 to TRBJ2-5, with D tentatively TRBD2 (5 bases). The V and J ends lost 5 bases and 5 bases respectively, with 9 bases between them. This CDR3 has 12 residues. Germline V gives CDR1 SGHTA, CDR2 FQGNSA. This chain's CDR3 is CASSPGYETQYF. The CDR3 nucleotides read TGTGCCAGCAGCCCGGGGTACGAGACCCAGTACTTC. Drawing the rest from reference TRBV7-2 and TRBJ2-5, the complete variable domain is GAGVSQSPSNKVTEKGKDVELRCDPISGHTALYWYRQSLGQGLEFLIYFQGNSAPDKSGLPSDRFSAERTGGSVSTLTIQRTQQEDSAVYLCASSPGYETQYFGPGTRLLVL.

The chain couples TRBV4-3 to TRBJ1-6, with D maybe TRBD1 (5 bases). This CDR3 region has 14 residues. Trimming shortened V by 3 bases and J by 8 bases, and 11 bases separated the two germline ends. Germline V CDR1 and CDR2: LGHNA, YSLEER. The CDR3 sequence: CASSQFGGHSPLHF. The CDR3 nucleotides read TGCGCCAGCAGCCAGTTCGGGGGTCATTCACCCCTCCACTTT.

The chain joins TRBV7-2 to TRBJ1-5; D might be TRBD1 (6 bases). The CDR3 sequence is 15 residues long. Germline loops: CDR1 SGHTA, CDR2 FQGNSA. The V end lost 0 bases, the J end lost 7 bases, and 13 bases lay between the germline ends. CDR3 loop: CASSLAAGEGQPQHF. The CDR3 region has the DNA TGTGCCAGCAGCTTAGCGGCAGGGGAAGGGCAGCCCCAGCATTTT.

The chain combines TRBV18 with TRBJ2-2, with D perhaps TRBD1 (5 bases). The CDR3 loop spans 15 amino acids. The ends were cut back, 6 bases at V and 3 bases at J, with 14 bases in the middle. Germline values: CDR1 KGHSH, CDR2 LQKENI. CDR3 sequence: CASSPQPRDTGELFF. The CDR3 bases are TGTGCCAGCTCCCCCCAGCCCAGGGACACCGGGGAGCTGTTTTTT.

A few counts support this clone. The genes are TRBV6-6 and TRBJ1-1, with 8 bases aligning to TRBD1. The ends lost 6 bases at V and 2 bases at J; junction bases unmatched: 5. Germline CDR1 and CDR2: MNHNY and SVGAGI (reference sequence). The CDR3 has 14 residues. The CDR3 coding sequence is TGTGCCAGCAGCTGGGACAGGCTCAACACTGAAGCTTTCTTT. This translates into CASSWDRLNTEAFF.

The V and J genes are TRBV2 and TRBJ1-1; D is possibly TRBD1 (5 bases). The V end lost 4 bases, the J end lost 1 base, and 13 bases lay between the germline ends. CDR1 and CDR2 from the germline V gene are SNHLY and FYNNEI. CDR3 size: 15 residues. This chain's CDR3 is CASSAALGGNTEAFF. The CDR3 coding sequence is TGTGCCAGCAGTGCGGCCCTCGGGGGGAACACTGAAGCTTTCTTT.

This clone was observed a few times. The chain uses TRBV27 and TRBJ1-1, with D tentatively TRBD1 (6 bases). Per germline, CDR1 MNHEY and CDR2 SMNVEV (reference sequence). V was pared by 4 bases and J by 2 bases, with 11 bases between. The CDR3 contains 14 residues. The CDR3 nucleotides are TGTGCCAGCAGTTCTCAGGGGCCTAACACTGAAGCTTTCTTT. Protein: CASSSQGPNTEAFF.

The chain has TRBV5-1 and TRBJ2-3; 9 bases fit TRBD2. V lost 4 bases, J lost 0 bases, and 12 bases stayed unmatched. Germline-derived CDR1 and CDR2 are SGHRS and YFSETQ. The CDR3 sequence is 18 residues long. CDR3 coding DNA: TGCGCCAGCAGCGGTACACTAGCGGGTATAACTAGCACAGATACGCAGTATTTT. It encodes CASSGTLAGITSTDTQYF.

This sequence joins TRBV11-1 and TRBJ2-5, with TRBD2 matching over 8 bases. The CDR3 has 17 amino acids. V dropped 3 bases and J dropped 5; count of bases not matched to a gene: 14. Germline values: CDR1 SGHAT, CDR2 FQDESV (reference sequence). CDR3 coding DNA: TGTGCCAGCAGCTTCACCCGCCCAACCGGGGGGGAGGAGACCCAGTACTTC. It yields the protein CASSFTRPTGGEETQYF.

The genes are TRBV18 and TRBJ2-1, with 8 bases that match TRBD2. V shed 2 bases, J shed 8 bases, and the junction held 14 bases outside the gene matches. Germline V gives CDR1 KGHSH, CDR2 LQKENI. This CDR3 is 17 amino acids long. Here the CDR3 DNA reads TGTGCCAGCTCACCAAATTTATTAGGACTAGCTGGAGATGAGCAGTTCTTC. Its translation is CASSPNLLGLAGDEQFF.